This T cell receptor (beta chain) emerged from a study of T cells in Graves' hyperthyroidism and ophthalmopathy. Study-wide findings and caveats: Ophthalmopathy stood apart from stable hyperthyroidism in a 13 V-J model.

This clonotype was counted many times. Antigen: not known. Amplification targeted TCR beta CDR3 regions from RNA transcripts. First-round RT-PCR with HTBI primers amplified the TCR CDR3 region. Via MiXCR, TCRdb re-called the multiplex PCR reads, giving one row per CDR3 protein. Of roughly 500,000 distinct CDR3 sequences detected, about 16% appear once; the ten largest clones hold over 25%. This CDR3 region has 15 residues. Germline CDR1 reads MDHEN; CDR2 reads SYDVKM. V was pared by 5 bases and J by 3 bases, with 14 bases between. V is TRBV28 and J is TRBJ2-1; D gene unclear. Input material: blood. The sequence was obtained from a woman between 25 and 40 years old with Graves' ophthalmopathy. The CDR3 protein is CASSPPADLYNEQFF. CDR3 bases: TGTGCCAGCAGTCCCCCGGCGGACCTCTACAATGAGCAGTTCTTC. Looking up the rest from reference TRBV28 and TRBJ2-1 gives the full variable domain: DVKVTQSSRYLVKRTGEKVFLECVQDMDHENMFWYRQDPGLGLRLIYFSYDVKMKEKGDIPEGYSVSREKKERFSLILESASTNQTSMYLCASSPPADLYNEQFFGPGTRLTVL.